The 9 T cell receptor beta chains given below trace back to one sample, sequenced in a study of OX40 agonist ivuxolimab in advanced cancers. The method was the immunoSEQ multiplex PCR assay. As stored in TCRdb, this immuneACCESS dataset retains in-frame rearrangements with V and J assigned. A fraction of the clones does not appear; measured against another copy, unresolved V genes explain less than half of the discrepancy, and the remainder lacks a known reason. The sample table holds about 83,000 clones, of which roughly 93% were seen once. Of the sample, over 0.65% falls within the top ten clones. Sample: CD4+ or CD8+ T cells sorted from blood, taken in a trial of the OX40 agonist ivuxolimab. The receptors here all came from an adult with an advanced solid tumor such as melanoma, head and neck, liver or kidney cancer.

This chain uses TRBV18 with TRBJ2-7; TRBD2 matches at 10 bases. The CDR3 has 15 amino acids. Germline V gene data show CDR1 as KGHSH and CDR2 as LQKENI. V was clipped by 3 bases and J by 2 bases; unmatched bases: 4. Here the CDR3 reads CASSPRTSGTYEQYF. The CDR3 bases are TGTGCCAGCTCACCTCGGACTAGCGGTACCTACGAGCAGTACTTC.

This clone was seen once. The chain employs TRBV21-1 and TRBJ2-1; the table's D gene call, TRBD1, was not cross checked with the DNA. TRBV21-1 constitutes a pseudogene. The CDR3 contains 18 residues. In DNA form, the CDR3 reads TGTGCCAGCAGCACTAAGACCCAAGGCAGGGTGGGCTACAATGAGCAGTTCTTC. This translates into CASSTKTQGRVGYNEQFF.

This CDR3 is CASSLDLAGFYEQYF. In DNA, the CDR3 is TGTGCCAGCAGCTTAGACCTAGCGGGTTTCTACGAGCAGTACTTC. The J gene is TRBJ2-7, the V gene TRBV7-2; TRBD2 matches 8 bases. Germline V lookup: CDR1 SGHTA, CDR2 FQGNSA. With 1 base clipped from V and 3 bases from J, the junction kept 5 bases outside the gene matches. The CDR3 covers 15 residues.

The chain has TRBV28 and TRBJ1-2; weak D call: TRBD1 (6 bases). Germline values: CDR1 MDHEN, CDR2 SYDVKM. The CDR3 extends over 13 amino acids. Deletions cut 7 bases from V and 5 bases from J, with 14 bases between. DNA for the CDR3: TGTGCCAGCATTGACGTGGGGGCATATGGCTACACCTTC. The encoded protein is CASIDVGAYGYTF.

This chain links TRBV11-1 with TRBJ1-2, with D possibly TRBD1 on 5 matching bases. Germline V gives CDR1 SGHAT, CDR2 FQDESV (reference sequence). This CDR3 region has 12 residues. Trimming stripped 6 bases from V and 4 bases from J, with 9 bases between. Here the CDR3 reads CASRHDSYGYTF. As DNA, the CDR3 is TGTGCCAGCAGGCACGACAGCTATGGCTACACCTTC.

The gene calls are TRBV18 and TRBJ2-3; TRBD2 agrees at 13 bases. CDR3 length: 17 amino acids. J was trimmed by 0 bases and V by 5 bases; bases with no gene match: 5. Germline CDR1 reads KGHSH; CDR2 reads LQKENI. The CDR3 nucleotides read TGTGCCAGCTCATCGGGACTAGCGGGGACTAGCACAGATACGCAGTATTTT. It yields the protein CASSSGLAGTSTDTQYF.

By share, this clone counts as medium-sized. The chain's CDR3 is CSAAVGQQYF. The CDR3 DNA reads as TGCAGTGCTGCCGTTGGCCAGCAGTACTTC. This sequence joins TRBV20-1 and TRBJ2-7; D call uncertain. Germline CDR1 and CDR2: DFQATT and SNEGSKA (reference sequence). CDR3 size: 10 residues. Trimming left V 5 bases short and J 8 bases short, with 10 bases between.

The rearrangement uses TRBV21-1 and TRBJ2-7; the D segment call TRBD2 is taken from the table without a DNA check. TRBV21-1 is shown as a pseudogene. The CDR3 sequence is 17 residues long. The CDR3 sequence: CASSKQLAGDHSYEQYF. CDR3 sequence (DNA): TGTGCCAGCAGCAAACAGCTAGCGGGAGACCATTCCTACGAGCAGTACTTC.

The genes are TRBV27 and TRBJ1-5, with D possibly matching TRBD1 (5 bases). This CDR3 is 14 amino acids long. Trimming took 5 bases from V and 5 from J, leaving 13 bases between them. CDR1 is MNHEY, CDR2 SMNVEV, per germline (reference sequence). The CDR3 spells CASSRDGSYQPQHF. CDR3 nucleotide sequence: TGTGCCAGCAGTCGGGACGGTAGTTATCAGCCCCAGCATTTT.